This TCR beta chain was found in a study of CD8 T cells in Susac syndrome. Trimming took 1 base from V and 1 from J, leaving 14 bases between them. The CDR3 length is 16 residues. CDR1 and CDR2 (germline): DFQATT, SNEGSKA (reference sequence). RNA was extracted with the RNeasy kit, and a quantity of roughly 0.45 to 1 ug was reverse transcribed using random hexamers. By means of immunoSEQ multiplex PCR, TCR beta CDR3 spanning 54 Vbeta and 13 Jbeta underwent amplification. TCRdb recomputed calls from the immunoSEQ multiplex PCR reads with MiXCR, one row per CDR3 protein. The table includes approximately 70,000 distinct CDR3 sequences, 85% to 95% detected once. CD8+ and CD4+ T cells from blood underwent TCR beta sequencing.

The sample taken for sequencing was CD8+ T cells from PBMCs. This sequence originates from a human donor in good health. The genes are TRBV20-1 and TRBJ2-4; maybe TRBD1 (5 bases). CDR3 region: CSARGITGVAKNIQYF. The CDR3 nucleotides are TGCAGTGCTAGAGGAATAACAGGTGTGGCCAAAAACATTCAGTACTTC.